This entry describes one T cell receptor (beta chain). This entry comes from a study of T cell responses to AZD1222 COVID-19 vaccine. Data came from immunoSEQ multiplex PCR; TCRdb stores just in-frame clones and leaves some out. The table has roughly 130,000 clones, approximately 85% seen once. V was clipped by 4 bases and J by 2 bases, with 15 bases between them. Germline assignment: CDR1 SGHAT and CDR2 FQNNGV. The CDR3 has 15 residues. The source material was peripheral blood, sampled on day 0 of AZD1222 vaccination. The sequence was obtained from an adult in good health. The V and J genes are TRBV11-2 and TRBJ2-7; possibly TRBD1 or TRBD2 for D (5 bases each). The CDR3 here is CASSSYGTPPYEQYF. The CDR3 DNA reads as TGTGCCAGCAGCTCCTACGGGACCCCACCCTACGAGCAGTACTTC.